The 30 T cell receptor beta chains listed next were all sequenced from one sample in a study of cytomegalovirus exposure and HLA in healthy donors. PCR employed 60 Vbeta and 13 Jbeta primers. Sequenced by immunoSEQ multiplex PCR; TCRdb stores in-frame clones only, minus some. Counted here are more than 100,000 clones, approximately 73% occurring once; the ten biggest clones make up 10%. Material: PBMCs. The receptors originated from a woman under 30 in good health and CMV-seropositive.

This rearrangement joins TRBV19 to TRBJ1-6; the match to TRBD1 covers 8 bases. J was trimmed by 4 bases and V by 0 bases; bases with no gene match: 8. The CDR3 has 18 amino acids. CDR1 and CDR2 (germline): LNHDA, SQIVND (reference sequence). The CDR3 DNA sequence: TGTGCCAGTAGTATAGATCCGTCGTGGACAGGGTATAATTCACCCCTCCACTTT. Its protein is CASSIDPSWTGYNSPLHF.

There are a few counts of this clone. The chain links TRBV5-1 to TRBJ2-1, with a tentative D call TRBD1 (7 bases). The CDR3 contains 15 residues. CDR1 is SGHRS, CDR2 YFSETQ, per germline. Between the trimmed V and J ends, which lost 5 bases and 6 bases, there was a span of 18 bases. This CDR3 is CASRFSPQGGNEQFF. DNA for the CDR3: TGCGCCAGCAGGTTCAGCCCTCAGGGGGGCAATGAGCAGTTCTTC.

The CDR3 region is CASSQGGSNQPQHF. In nucleotides, the CDR3 is TGTGCCAGCTCACAAGGGGGTAGCAATCAGCCCCAGCATTTT. The chain has TRBV27 and TRBJ1-5, with D possibly TRBD1 on 6 matching bases. This CDR3 comprises 14 residues. Looked up from germline, CDR1 is MNHEY and CDR2 is SMNVEV (reference sequence). V lost 8 bases and J lost 0, with 11 bases in between.

The chain uses TRBV4-1 and TRBJ2-5; 7 nucleotides align to TRBD1. After removal of 2 bases from V and 7 bases from J, the junction contained 16 bases not matched to a gene. Germline values: CDR1 MGHRA, CDR2 YSYEKL. The CDR3 is 17 residues long. The CDR3 DNA follows: TGCGCCAGCAGCCAACTAGGGGGCCTAGAGGGTCACGGGACCCAGTACTTC. Its translation: CASSQLGGLEGHGTQYF.

The chain combines TRBV2 with TRBJ2-1; 16 nucleotides match TRBD2. Germline V CDR1 and CDR2: SNHLY, FYNNEI. The CDR3 consists of 17 residues. Trimming at V came to 8 bases and at J to 8 bases, leaving 12 bases not matched to a gene. The CDR3 bases are TGTGCCAGCGACATGGATCCGGGACTAGCGGGGGGGCATGAGCAGTTCTTC. It encodes CASDMDPGLAGGHEQFF.

The J gene is TRBJ1-1, the V gene TRBV25-1; a possible D gene is TRBD1 (5 bases). The CDR3 is 13 residues long. Germline-derived CDR1 and CDR2 are MGHDK and SYGVNS. V lost 6 bases and J lost 3, with 11 bases in between. The CDR3 DNA reads TGTGCCAGCAGCCCCGCGGGGGACACTGAAGCTTTCTTT. The encoded protein is CASSPAGDTEAFF. Filled out from reference TRBV25-1 and TRBJ1-1, the complete variable domain reads EADIYQTPRYLVIGTGKKITLECSQTMGHDKMYWYQQDPGMELHLIHYSYGVNSTEKGDLSSESTVSRIRTEHFPLTLESARPSHTSQYLCASSPAGDTEAFFGQGTRLTVV.

This clone was recorded only once. This chain connects TRBV6-5 to TRBJ1-5; TRBD1 matches at 10 bases. CDR1 and CDR2 from the germline V gene are MNHEY and SVGAGI. With V trimmed by 5 bases and J by 2 bases, 3 bases remained unmatched. The CDR3 is 15 amino acids. The CDR3 spells CASSRGTGGNQPQHF. The CDR3, as DNA: TGTGCCAGCAGTCGGGGGACAGGGGGCAATCAGCCCCAGCATTTT.

V and J are TRBV20-1 and TRBJ2-5, with 9 bases that match TRBD1. The better agreement between TRBJ2-7 and the DNA end casts doubt on the J call. This CDR3 has 11 amino acids. Germline V gene data show CDR1 as DFQATT and CDR2 as SNEGSKA (reference sequence). CDR3 sequence (DNA): TGCAGTGCAGGGACAGGGAACGAGCAGTACTTC. Its protein is CSAGTGNEQYF.

This clone appeared a few times. The rearrangement joins TRBV7-9 to TRBJ1-1; D not resolved. Germline CDR1 reads SEHNR; CDR2 reads FQNEAQ (reference sequence). V shed 5 bases and J shed 6 bases, with 13 bases lying between them. This CDR3 is 13 amino acids long. The CDR3 reads CASSLYPASEAFF. The DNA of the CDR3 is TGTGCCAGCAGCCTTTACCCCGCGTCTGAAGCTTTCTTT.

This clone was detected once. The germline gene is not matched at one end of the junction; a read error may be the cause. This sequence joins TRBV7-7 and TRBJ2-7, with D unclear. The CDR3 totals 14 residues. CDR1 SSHAT and CDR2 FNYEAQ come from the germline V gene (reference sequence). The CDR3 region is CASSLGVSPYEQYF. DNA for the CDR3: TGTGCTAGCAGCTTAGGAGTTTCCCCCTACGAGCAGTACTTC.

DNA for the CDR3: TGTGCCAGTAGTTCTCTAGCGGGGGGCACTGAGCAGTTCTTC. It codes for CASSSLAGGTEQFF. The rearrangement uses TRBV19 and TRBJ2-1; 11 bases agree with TRBD2. There are 14 residues in the CDR3. Per germline, CDR1 LNHDA and CDR2 SQIVND (reference sequence). The junction had 6 bases not matched to a gene; V was cut back by 5 bases and J by 9 bases.

The chain has TRBV4-3 and TRBJ2-3, with TRBD1 identical over 8 bases. In germline, CDR1 is LGHNA, CDR2 YSLEER. The CDR3 is 18 residues long. V was pared by 2 bases and J by 1 base, with 11 bases of the junction left unmatched. The CDR3 coding sequence is TGCGCCAGCAGCCAATTGACAGGGGACCGATACCGCACAGATACGCAGTATTTT. Protein product: CASSQLTGDRYRTDTQYF.

The chain is built from TRBV7-3 and TRBJ1-1; 12 bases are shared with TRBD1. The CDR3 extends over 16 amino acids. Germline assignment: CDR1 SGHTA and CDR2 FQGTGA. Trimming at V came to 1 base and at J to 4 bases, leaving 4 bases not matched to a gene. CDR3 amino acids: CASSLKGTGGGTEAFF. CDR3 nucleotides: TGTGCCAGCAGCTTAAAGGGGACAGGGGGCGGCACTGAAGCTTTCTTT.

This chain uses TRBV4-1 with TRBJ1-5; TRBD1 aligns across 7 bases. After removal of 5 bases from V and 6 bases from J, the junction contained 16 bases not matched to a gene. The CDR3 totals 17 residues. CDR1 is MGHRA and CDR2 is YSYEKL in the germline V gene. The CDR3 DNA follows: TGCGCCAGCAGCTATCATGACAGGGAGGAGGGAAGTCAGCCCCAGCATTTT. Translated, it gives CASSYHDREEGSQPQHF.

This clone was seen a single time. The V and J genes are TRBV27 and TRBJ2-7; 9 bases agree with TRBD1. Germline CDR1 reads MNHEY; CDR2 reads SMNVEV (reference sequence). The CDR3 spans 15 residues. V dropped 4 bases and J dropped 6; count of bases not matched to a gene: 10. CDR3 DNA: TGTGCCAGCAGTTCCCTGGGACAGGGAGGTGTCGAGCAGTACTTC. Its translation: CASSSLGQGGVEQYF.

This chain uses TRBV4-1 with TRBJ1-1, with unresolved D. Trimming took 5 bases from V and 0 from J, leaving 13 bases between them. Germline CDR1 reads MGHRA; CDR2 reads YSYEKL. This CDR3 contains 15 residues. The CDR3 DNA reads as TGCGCCAGCAGCTGGGCGGGCAGAGTGAACACTGAAGCTTTCTTT. Translating it yields CASSWAGRVNTEAFF.

This chain connects TRBV9 to TRBJ1-2; 11 nucleotides match TRBD1. V was clipped by 4 bases and J by 2 bases; unmatched bases: 4. The germline V gene has CDR1 SGDLS and CDR2 YYNGEE. The CDR3 is made up of 15 amino acids. This chain's CDR3 is CASSPRTGGNYGYTF. Here the CDR3 DNA reads TGTGCCAGCAGCCCACGGACAGGGGGCAACTATGGCTACACCTTC.

This clone appeared once. The chain links TRBV7-2 to TRBJ2-3, with unresolved D. There are 12 residues in the CDR3. Germline lookup yields CDR1 SGHTA and CDR2 FQGNSA. With 4 bases removed from V and 11 bases from J, the gap between germline ends came to 13 bases. This CDR3 reads CASSSLLGRQYF. CDR3 in DNA: TGTGCCAGCAGCTCTCTCCTAGGTCGGCAGTATTTT.

The chain links TRBV27 to TRBJ2-7; D is perhaps TRBD1 (6 bases). The CDR3 consists of 16 residues. Germline CDR1 reads MNHEY; CDR2 reads SMNVEV (reference sequence). V dropped 4 bases and J dropped 4 bases, with 20 bases sitting between them. The CDR3 here is CASSYTGHLAYYEQYF. The DNA for the CDR3 is TGTGCCAGCAGTTATACGGGACACCTTGCTTATTACGAGCAGTACTTC.

This clone was seen only a few times. The rearrangement uses TRBV27 and TRBJ2-1; 7 bases fit TRBD2. In germline, CDR1 is MNHEY, CDR2 SMNVEV (reference sequence). The CDR3 length is 11 residues. The trim removed 9 bases at V and 9 bases at J, leaving 5 bases unmatched. The CDR3, as DNA: TGTGCCAGTCGGCTAGCGGCTGAGCAGTTCTTC. It specifies CASRLAAEQFF.

This clone was found once. J is TRBJ2-1 and V is TRBV5-6; TRBD1 agrees at 7 bases. J was trimmed by 12 bases and V by 1 base; bases with no gene match: 10. The CDR3 is 14 amino acids. CDR1 is SGHDT and CDR2 is YYEEEE in the germline V gene. The CDR3 DNA reads as TGTGCCAGCAGCTTGCGAATACAGGGGTCCCGGCAGTTCTTC. Residues: CASSLRIQGSRQFF.

The chain employs TRBV29-1 and TRBJ2-2, with D maybe TRBD1 (6 bases). V shed 4 bases and J shed 4 bases, with 13 bases lying between them. The germline V gene encodes CDR1 SQVTM and CDR2 ANQGSEA. This CDR3 has 14 amino acids. In nucleotides, the CDR3 is TGCAGCGTTGGAGGGGGTGTCCCCACCGGGGAGCTGTTTTTT. This translates into CSVGGGVPTGELFF.

The V gene is TRBV21-1, the J gene TRBJ2-4; the D call of TRBD1 is as the table states it, not checked on the DNA. TRBV21-1 counts as a pseudogene. The CDR3 spans 12 residues. CDR3 sequence: CASSSGGYIQYF. In DNA form, the CDR3 reads TGTGCCAGCAGCAGTGGGGGCTACATTCAGTACTTC.

V gene TRBV9 combines with J gene TRBJ2-5; 10 bases line up with TRBD1. Germline V gene data show CDR1 as SGDLS and CDR2 as YYNGEE. With 2 bases clipped from V and 0 bases from J, the junction kept 4 bases outside the gene matches. The CDR3 is made up of 16 amino acids. CDR3 in DNA: TGTGCCAGCAGCGTCCTTGGGACAGGGGACCAAGAGACCCAGTACTTC. Its translation is CASSVLGTGDQETQYF. The variable domain in full, completed from reference TRBV9 and TRBJ2-5, reads DSGVTQTPKHLITATGQRVTLRCSPRSGDLSVYWYQQSLDQGLQFLIQYYNGEERAKGNILERFSAQQFPDLHSELNLSSLELGDSALYFCASSVLGTGDQETQYFGPGTRLLVL.

This clone has only a few counts. V usage is TRBV9 and J usage is TRBJ2-2; unclear D gene. Germline CDR1 is SGDLS and CDR2 is YYNGEE. CDR3 length equals 12 residues. V dropped 1 base and J dropped 6 bases, with 4 bases sitting between them. The CDR3 nucleotides are TGTGCCAGCAGCGTATTCTCCGGGGAGCTGTTTTTT. Amino acids: CASSVFSGELFF.

V gene TRBV7-2 combines with J gene TRBJ2-5; 9 bases are a match to TRBD2. This CDR3 is built from 17 residues. Germline loops: CDR1 SGHTA, CDR2 FQGNSA. The ends lost 1 base at V and 3 bases at J; junction bases unmatched: 9. The CDR3 region is CASSLVTRLAGKETQYF. The CDR3 coding sequence is TGTGCCAGCAGCTTAGTGACTAGGCTAGCGGGAAAAGAGACCCAGTACTTC.

V usage is TRBV18 and J usage is TRBJ1-1; the match to TRBD1 covers 12 bases. The CDR3 has 16 amino acids. Losses at the gene ends were 6 bases for V and 6 bases for J; bases not matched to a gene: 11. The germline V gene encodes CDR1 KGHSH and CDR2 LQKENI. The CDR3 DNA is TGTGCCAGCTCGCCGGGGACAGGGGGCCCCGGGGCTGAAGCTTTCTTT. It is translated as CASSPGTGGPGAEAFF.

This clone was recorded a few times. The rearrangement joins TRBV10-3 to TRBJ2-7, with 7 bases fitting TRBD1. Germline lookup yields CDR1 ENHRY and CDR2 SYGVKD. The CDR3 loop spans 14 amino acids. CDR3 region: CASKAQGLSYEQYF. The CDR3 DNA is TGTGCGAGTAAAGCACAGGGGCTCTCCTACGAGCAGTACTTC.

This chain joins TRBV2 and TRBJ1-6, with D uncertain. This CDR3 contains 15 residues. Trimming cost V 5 bases and J 0 bases, with 8 bases left between them. Germline values: CDR1 SNHLY, CDR2 FYNNEI. The DNA of the CDR3 is TGTGCCAGCAGTCAGGCTAACTCCTATAATTCACCCCTCCACTTT. Translation gives CASSQANSYNSPLHF.

The chain is built from TRBV7-4 and TRBJ1-1; D not resolved. This CDR3 has 18 residues. V was cut by 2 bases and J by 1 base, with 20 bases left in between. The germline V gene encodes CDR1 SGHVT and CDR2 SQSDAQ. The DNA for the CDR3 is TGTGCCAGCAGCTTAATGCCCGTTAAAAGGCAGGAGAACACTGAAGCTTTCTTT. Amino acid sequence: CASSLMPVKRQENTEAFF.